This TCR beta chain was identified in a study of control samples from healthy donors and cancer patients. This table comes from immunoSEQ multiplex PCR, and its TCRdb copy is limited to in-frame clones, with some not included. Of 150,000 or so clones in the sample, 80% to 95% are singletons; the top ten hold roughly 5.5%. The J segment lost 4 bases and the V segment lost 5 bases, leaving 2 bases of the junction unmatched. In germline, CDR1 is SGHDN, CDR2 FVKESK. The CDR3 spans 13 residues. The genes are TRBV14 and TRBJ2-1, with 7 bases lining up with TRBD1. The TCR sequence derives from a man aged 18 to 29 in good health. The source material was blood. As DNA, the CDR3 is TGTGCCAGCAGCTGGGACAGTTACAATGAGCAGTTCTTC. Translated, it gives CASSWDSYNEQFF.